A single sample is the source of the 14 T cell receptor beta chains below, sequenced in a study of T cell changes during pregnancy in multiple sclerosis. Method: immunoSEQ multiplex PCR; TCRdb's copy keeps in-frame clones and lacks some. The profile shows roughly 75,000 clones, 93% of them singletons. Specimen: peripheral blood, collected after pregnancy. The source of these receptors is a female donor in good health, enrolled as a control in a pregnancy study.

The chain joins TRBV11-2 to TRBJ2-7, with 7 bases that match TRBD2. Trimming removed 5 bases from V and 2 bases from J; junction bases left unmatched: 6. CDR3 length equals 14 residues. Germline V gene sequence: CDR1 SGHAT, CDR2 FQNNGV. CDR3 sequence: CASSVSSGTYEQYF. DNA of the CDR3: TGTGCCAGCAGCGTTTCTAGCGGCACCTACGAGCAGTACTTC. The full variable domain, in which reference TRBV11-2 and TRBJ2-7 provide the parts outside the CDR3, is EAGVAQSPRYKIIEKRQSVAFWCNPISGHATLYWYQQILGQGPKLLIQFQNNGVVDDSQLPKDRFSAERLKGVDSTLKIQPAKLEDSAVYLCASSVSSGTYEQYFGPGTRLTVT.

The CDR3 nucleotides are TGTGCCGTTACCGGGAGCAGGGAGCAGTTCTTC. Translation: CAVTGSREQFF. The V call is TRBV6-5, the J call TRBJ2-1, with a tentative D call TRBD2 (6 bases). This CDR3 comprises 11 residues. In germline, CDR1 is MNHEY, CDR2 SVGAGI. The V end lost 11 bases, the J end lost 10 bases, and 15 bases lay between the germline ends.

The chain employs TRBV25-1 and TRBJ2-3; 8 bases match TRBD2. The germline V gene encodes CDR1 MGHDK and CDR2 SYGVNS. The CDR3 totals 16 residues. V shed 3 bases and J 3 bases; nucleotides not matched to a gene: 8. The CDR3, as DNA: TGTGCCAGCAGTGATTCTCGGGGGGGCGCGACAGATACGCAGTATTTT. Encoded protein: CASSDSRGGATDTQYF.

The V call is TRBV19, the J call TRBJ1-5; D is possibly TRBD1 (5 bases). CDR3 length equals 17 residues. Between the trimmed V and J ends, which lost 5 bases and 1 base, there was a span of 18 bases. CDR1 and CDR2 (germline): LNHDA, SQIVND (reference sequence). DNA of the CDR3: TGTGCCAGTAGTCTCGGCGGACAATCCGTCAGCAATCAGCCCCAGCATTTT. Protein product: CASSLGGQSVSNQPQHF.

The chain is built from TRBV7-9 and TRBJ2-1, with a possible D match to TRBD2 (6 bases). CDR1 and CDR2 from the germline V gene are SEHNR and FQNEAQ (reference sequence). V lost 5 bases, J lost 8 bases, and 25 bases lay in between. The CDR3 is made up of 17 amino acids. The chain's CDR3 is CASSVGNGEAGTDEQFF. DNA of the CDR3: TGTGCCAGCAGCGTCGGGAACGGGGAAGCGGGTACGGATGAGCAGTTCTTC.

This clone was picked up a small number of times. This chain joins TRBV5-1 and TRBJ1-2, with TRBD1 as a possible D gene (5 bases). CDR1 and CDR2 from the germline V gene are SGHRS and YFSETQ. The CDR3 extends over 14 amino acids. V lost 2 bases and J 6 bases, leaving 14 bases between the germline ends. CDR3 DNA sequence: TGCGCCAGCAGCTTTGACAGCTTCGCTAATGGCTACACCTTC. It codes for CASSFDSFANGYTF.

The chain carries TRBV29-1 and TRBJ2-7; D is possibly TRBD1 (5 bases). The germline V gene encodes CDR1 SQVTM and CDR2 ANQGSEA. V was trimmed by 1 base and J by 2 bases, leaving 6 bases between them. The CDR3 has 12 residues. The CDR3 sequence is CSVEAGPYEQYF. The CDR3 nucleotides read TGCAGCGTTGAAGCAGGGCCCTACGAGCAGTACTTC.

This chain joins TRBV7-3 and TRBJ1-2, with TRBD1 identical over 9 bases. The germline V gene has CDR1 SGHTA and CDR2 FQGTGA. CDR3 length: 16 residues. V trimming: 5 bases; J trimming: 6 bases; junction bases outside the gene matches: 13. CDR3 sequence: CASSPATDRGVDGYTF. CDR3 nucleotide sequence: TGTGCCAGCAGCCCCGCGACGGACAGGGGAGTAGATGGCTACACCTTC.

The CDR3 spells CASSLPGEGYTF. The CDR3 DNA follows: TGTGCCAGCTCACTTCCGGGGGAAGGCTACACCTTC. The rearrangement joins TRBV18 to TRBJ1-2; TRBD1 might be the D (5 bases). Trimming shortened V by 4 bases and J by 8 bases, and 11 bases separated the two germline ends. Germline loops: CDR1 KGHSH, CDR2 LQKENI. The CDR3 is made up of 12 amino acids.

V usage is TRBV18 and J usage is TRBJ2-1, with 11 positions matching TRBD2. Trimming took 4 bases from V and 4 from J; bases not matched to a gene: 12. This CDR3 is built from 18 residues. Germline lookup yields CDR1 KGHSH and CDR2 LQKENI. In nucleotides, the CDR3 is TGTGCCAGCTCACTAGATGTGACTAGCGGGGACGAATACAATGAGCAGTTCTTC. Amino acid sequence: CASSLDVTSGDEYNEQFF.

The rearrangement uses TRBV19 and TRBJ2-4; 7 bases match TRBD2. This CDR3 contains 17 residues. J lost 0 bases, V lost 3 bases, and 8 bases had no gene match. Germline CDR1 is LNHDA and CDR2 is SQIVND (reference sequence). Here the CDR3 DNA reads TGTGCCAGTAGTATGAAGCGGGGTAATTTAGCCAAAAACATTCAGTACTTC. As protein: CASSMKRGNLAKNIQYF.

V and J are TRBV10-3 and TRBJ2-2; maybe TRBD2 (5 bases). There are 15 residues in the CDR3. V lost 8 bases, J lost 1 base, and 14 bases lay in between. The germline CDR1 and CDR2 sequences are ENHRY and SYGVKD. The CDR3 coding sequence is TGTGCCATCGGAGGCCAGGTGGAGAACACCGGGGAGCTGTTTTTT. Encoded protein: CAIGGQVENTGELFF.

The CDR3 DNA sequence: TGTGCCAGTCTCACGGGACAGGGGGGAGACAATGAGCAGTTCTTC. Translating it yields CASLTGQGGDNEQFF. The chain combines TRBV2 with TRBJ2-1; TRBD1 agrees at 11 bases. The V gene end was trimmed by 9 bases and the J gene end by 5 bases; junction bases not matched to a gene: 9. The V gene's germline CDR1 is SNHLY and CDR2 FYNNEI. The CDR3 contains 15 residues.

The chain links TRBV27 to TRBJ2-3; 7 bases align to TRBD2. CDR3 length: 15 residues. Per the germline V gene, CDR1 is MNHEY and CDR2 is SMNVEV (reference sequence). V shed 2 bases, J shed 3 bases, and the junction held 5 bases outside the gene matches. DNA for the CDR3: TGTGCCAGCAGTTTACGTGCTAGCGGTACAGATACGCAGTATTTT. It yields the protein CASSLRASGTDTQYF.